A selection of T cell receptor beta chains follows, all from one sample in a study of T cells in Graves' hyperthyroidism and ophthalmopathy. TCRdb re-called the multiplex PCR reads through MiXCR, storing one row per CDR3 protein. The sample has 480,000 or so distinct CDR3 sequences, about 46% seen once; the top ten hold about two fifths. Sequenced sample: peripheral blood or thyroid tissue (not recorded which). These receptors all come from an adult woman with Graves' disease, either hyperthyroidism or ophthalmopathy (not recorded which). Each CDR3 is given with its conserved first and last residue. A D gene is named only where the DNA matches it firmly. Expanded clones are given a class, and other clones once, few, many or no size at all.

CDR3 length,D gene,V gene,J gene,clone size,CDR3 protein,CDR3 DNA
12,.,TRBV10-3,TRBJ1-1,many,CAITTGNTEAFF,TGTGCCATCACCACAGGGAACACTGAAGCTTTCTTT
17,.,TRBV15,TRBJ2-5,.,CATSRDRGLGEQETQYF,TGTGCCACCAGCAGAGATCGGGGGCTAGGGGAACAAGAGACCCAGTACTTC
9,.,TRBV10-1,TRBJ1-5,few,CASIQPQHF,TGCGCCAGCATTCAGCCCCAGCATTTT
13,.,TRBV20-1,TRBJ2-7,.,CSARSLDGYEQYF,TGCAGTGCTAGGTCGCTCGATGGATACGAGCAGTACTTC
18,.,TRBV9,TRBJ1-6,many,CASEPNTPTGQANSPLHF,TGTGCCAGCGAACCAAACACCCCGACAGGCCAAGCGAATTCACCCCTCCACTTT
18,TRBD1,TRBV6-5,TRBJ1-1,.,CAISYTQGQGKGNTEAFF,TGTGCCATCAGTTACACCCAAGGACAGGGGAAGGGGAACACTGAAGCTTTCTTT
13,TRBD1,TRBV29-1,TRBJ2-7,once,CSAGQGLSNEQYF,TGCAGCGCGGGACAGGGTTTGTCTAACGAGCAGTACTTC
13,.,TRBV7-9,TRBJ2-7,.,CASSELDIGEQYF,TGTGCCAGCAGCGAACTCGACATCGGCGAGCAGTACTTC
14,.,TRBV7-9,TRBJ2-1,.,CASSLRDVRNEQFF,TGTGCCAGCAGCTTAAGAGATGTACGCAATGAGCAGTTCTTC
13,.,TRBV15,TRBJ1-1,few,CATSTSPGPGAFF,TGTGCCACCAGCACCTCCCCGGGTCCTGGAGCTTTCTTT
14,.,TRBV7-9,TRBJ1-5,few,CASSLGSSQQPQHF,TGTGCCAGCAGCTTGGGGTCCAGTCAACAGCCCCAGCATTTT
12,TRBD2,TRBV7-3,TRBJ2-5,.,CASSFGLADQYF,TGTGCCAGCAGCTTTGGACTAGCGGACCAGTACTTC
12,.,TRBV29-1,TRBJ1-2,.,CSVGPVRGGYTF,TGCAGCGTTGGCCCCGTCAGGGGTGGCTACACCTTC
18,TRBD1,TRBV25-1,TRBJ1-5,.,CASSAIGPPDRENQPQHF,TGTGCCAGCAGTGCCATCGGGCCGCCGGACAGGGAGAATCAGCCCCAGCATTTT
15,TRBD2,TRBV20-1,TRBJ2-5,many,CSAREASGRQETQYF,TGCAGTGCTAGAGAGGCTAGCGGGAGACAAGAGACCCAGTACTTC
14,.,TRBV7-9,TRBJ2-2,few,CASSLFRTTGELFF,TGTGCCAGCAGCTTATTCAGAACCACCGGGGAGCTGTTTTTT
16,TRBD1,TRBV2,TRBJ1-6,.,CASSSTGRSYNSPLHF,TGTGCCAGCAGTTCGACAGGGAGGTCCTATAATTCACCCCTCCACTTT
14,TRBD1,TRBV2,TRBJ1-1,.,CASSVRPGTGLASF,TGTGCCAGCAGTGTCCGTCCCGGGACAGGGTTAGCTTCCTTT
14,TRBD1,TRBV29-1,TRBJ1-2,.,CSVGGSGGNYGYTF,TGCAGCGTTGGGGGGTCAGGGGGGAACTATGGCTACACCTTC
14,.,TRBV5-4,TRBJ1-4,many,CASSSGPLNEKLFF,TGTGCCAGCAGCTCGGGACCGCTAAATGAAAAACTGTTTTTT
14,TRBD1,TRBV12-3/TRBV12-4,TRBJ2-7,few,CASTHWDRRYEQYF,TGTGCCAGCACCCATTGGGACAGGAGATACGAGCAGTACTTC
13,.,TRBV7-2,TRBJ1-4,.,CASSPGEEEKLFF,TGTGCCAGCAGCCCAGGCGAAGAGGAAAAACTGTTTTTT
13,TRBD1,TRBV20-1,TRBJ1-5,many,CSAYGTGDQPQHF,TGCAGTGCTTACGGGACAGGGGATCAGCCCCAGCATTTT
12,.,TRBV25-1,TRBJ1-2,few,CASAGANYGYTF,TGTGCCAGCGCAGGAGCTAACTATGGCTACACCTTC